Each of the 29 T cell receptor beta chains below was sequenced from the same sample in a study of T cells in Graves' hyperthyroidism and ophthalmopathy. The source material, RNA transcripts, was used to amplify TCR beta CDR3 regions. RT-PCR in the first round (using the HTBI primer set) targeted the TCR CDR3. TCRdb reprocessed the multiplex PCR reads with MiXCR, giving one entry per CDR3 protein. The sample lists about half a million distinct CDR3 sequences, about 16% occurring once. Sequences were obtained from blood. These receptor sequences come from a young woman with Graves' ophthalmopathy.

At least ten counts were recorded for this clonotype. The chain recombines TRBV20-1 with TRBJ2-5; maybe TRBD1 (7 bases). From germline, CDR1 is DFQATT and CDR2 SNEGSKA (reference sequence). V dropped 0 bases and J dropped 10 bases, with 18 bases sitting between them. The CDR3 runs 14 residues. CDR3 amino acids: CSARDRDAQGGQYF. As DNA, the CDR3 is TGCAGTGCTAGAGACCGGGACGCCCAGGGGGGCCAGTACTTC.

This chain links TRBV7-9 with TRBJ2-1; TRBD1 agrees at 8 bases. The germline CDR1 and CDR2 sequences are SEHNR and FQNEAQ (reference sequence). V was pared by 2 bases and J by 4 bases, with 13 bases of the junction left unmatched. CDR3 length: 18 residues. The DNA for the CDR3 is TGTGCCAGCAGCTTACCAGGGGGCGAACGGTTGAGATACAATGAGCAGTTCTTC. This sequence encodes CASSLPGGERLRYNEQFF. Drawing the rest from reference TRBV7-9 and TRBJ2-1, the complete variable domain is DTGVSQNPRHKITKRGQNVTFRCDPISEHNRLYWYRQTLGQGPEFLTYFQNEAQLEKSRLLSDRFSAERPKGSFSTLEIQRTEQGDSAMYLCASSLPGGERLRYNEQFFGPGTRLTVL.

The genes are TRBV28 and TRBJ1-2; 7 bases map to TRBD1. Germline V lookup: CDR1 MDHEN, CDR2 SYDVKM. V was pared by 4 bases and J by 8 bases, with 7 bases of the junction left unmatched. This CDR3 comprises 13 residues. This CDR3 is CASSSTGYEGYTF. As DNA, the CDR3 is TGTGCCAGCAGTTCGACAGGGTACGAAGGCTACACCTTC.

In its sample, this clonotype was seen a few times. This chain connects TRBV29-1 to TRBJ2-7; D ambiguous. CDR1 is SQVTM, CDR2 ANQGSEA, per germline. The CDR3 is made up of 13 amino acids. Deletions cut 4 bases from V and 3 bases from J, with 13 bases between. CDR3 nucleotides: TGCAGCGTTGTAGGCAGGTTACACTACGAGCAGTACTTC. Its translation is CSVVGRLHYEQYF.

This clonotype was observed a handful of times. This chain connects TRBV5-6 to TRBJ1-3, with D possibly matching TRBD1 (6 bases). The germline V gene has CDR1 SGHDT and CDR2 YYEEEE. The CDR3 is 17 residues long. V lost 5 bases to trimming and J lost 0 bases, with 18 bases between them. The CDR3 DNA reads TGTGCCAGCAGACGATGGGGGGCGATGGACTCTGGAAACACCATATATTTT. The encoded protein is CASRRWGAMDSGNTIYF.

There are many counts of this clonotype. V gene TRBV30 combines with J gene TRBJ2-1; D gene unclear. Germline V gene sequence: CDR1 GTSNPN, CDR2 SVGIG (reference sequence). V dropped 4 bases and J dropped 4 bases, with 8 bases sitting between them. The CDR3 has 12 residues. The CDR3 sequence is CAWTPLYNEQFF. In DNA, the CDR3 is TGTGCCTGGACCCCCCTTTACAATGAGCAGTTCTTC.

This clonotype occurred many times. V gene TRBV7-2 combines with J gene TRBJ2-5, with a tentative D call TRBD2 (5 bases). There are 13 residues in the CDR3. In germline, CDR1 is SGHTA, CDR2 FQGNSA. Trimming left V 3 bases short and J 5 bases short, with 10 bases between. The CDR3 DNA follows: TGTGCCAGCAGCTTCAGGAGGCGGGAGACCCAGTACTTC. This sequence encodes CASSFRRRETQYF.

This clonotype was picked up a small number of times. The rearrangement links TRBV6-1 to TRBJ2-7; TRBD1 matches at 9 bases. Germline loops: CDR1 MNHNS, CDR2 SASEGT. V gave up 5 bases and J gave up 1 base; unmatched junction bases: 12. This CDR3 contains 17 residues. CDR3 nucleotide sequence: TGTGCCAGCAGTCGCTTGGAATCGGGACAGGGATCCTACGAGCAGTACTTC. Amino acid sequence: CASSRLESGQGSYEQYF.

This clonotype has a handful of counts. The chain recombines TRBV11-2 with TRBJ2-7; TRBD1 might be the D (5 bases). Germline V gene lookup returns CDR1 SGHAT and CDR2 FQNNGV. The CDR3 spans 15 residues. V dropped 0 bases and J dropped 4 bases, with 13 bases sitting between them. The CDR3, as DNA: TGTGCCAGCAGCTTAGATGCAGGGTCATCTTACGAGCAGTACTTC. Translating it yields CASSLDAGSSYEQYF.

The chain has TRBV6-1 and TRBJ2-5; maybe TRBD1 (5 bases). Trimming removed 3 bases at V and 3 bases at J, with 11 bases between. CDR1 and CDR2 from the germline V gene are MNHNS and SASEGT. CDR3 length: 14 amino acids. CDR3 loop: CASSEDTVKETQYF. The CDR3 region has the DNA TGTGCCAGCAGTGAGGACACGGTCAAAGAGACCCAGTACTTC.

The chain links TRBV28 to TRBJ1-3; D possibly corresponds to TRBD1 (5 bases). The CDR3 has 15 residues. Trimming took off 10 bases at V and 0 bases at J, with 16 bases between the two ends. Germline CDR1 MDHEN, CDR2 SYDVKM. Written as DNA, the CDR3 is TGTGCCACGGGGCCAGGAAAATTCTCTGGAAACACCATATATTTT. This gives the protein CATGPGKFSGNTIYF. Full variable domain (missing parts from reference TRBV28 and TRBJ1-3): DVKVTQSSRYLVKRTGEKVFLECVQDMDHENMFWYRQDPGLGLRLIYFSYDVKMKEKGDIPEGYSVSREKKERFSLILESASTNQTSMYLCATGPGKFSGNTIYFGEGSWLTVV.

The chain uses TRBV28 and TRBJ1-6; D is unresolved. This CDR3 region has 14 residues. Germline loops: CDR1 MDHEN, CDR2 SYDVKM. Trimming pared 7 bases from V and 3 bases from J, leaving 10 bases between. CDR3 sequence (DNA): TGTGCCAGCAATCCGACGGACTATAATTCACCCCTCCACTTT. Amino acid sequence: CASNPTDYNSPLHF.

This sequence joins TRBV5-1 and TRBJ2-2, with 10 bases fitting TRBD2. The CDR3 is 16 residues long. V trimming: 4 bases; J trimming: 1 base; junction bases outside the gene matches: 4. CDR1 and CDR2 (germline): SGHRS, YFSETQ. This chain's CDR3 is CASSLIAGGNTGELFF. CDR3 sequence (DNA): TGCGCCAGCAGCCTGATAGCGGGAGGGAACACCGGGGAGCTGTTTTTT.

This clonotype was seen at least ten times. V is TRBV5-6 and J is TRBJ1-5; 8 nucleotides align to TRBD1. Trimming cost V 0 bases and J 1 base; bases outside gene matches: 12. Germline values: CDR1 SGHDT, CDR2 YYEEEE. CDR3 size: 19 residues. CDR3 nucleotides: TGTGCCAGCAGCTTGGCCCAGGGACAGGTCATCCCAAGCAATCAGCCCCAGCATTTT. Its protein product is CASSLAQGQVIPSNQPQHF.

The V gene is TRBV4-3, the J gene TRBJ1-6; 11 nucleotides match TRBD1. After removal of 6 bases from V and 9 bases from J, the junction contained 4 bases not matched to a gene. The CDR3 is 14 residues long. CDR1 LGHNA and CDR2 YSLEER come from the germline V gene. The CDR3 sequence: CASRDRGLASPLHF. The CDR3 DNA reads TGCGCCAGCAGGGACAGGGGGCTAGCTTCACCCCTCCACTTT.

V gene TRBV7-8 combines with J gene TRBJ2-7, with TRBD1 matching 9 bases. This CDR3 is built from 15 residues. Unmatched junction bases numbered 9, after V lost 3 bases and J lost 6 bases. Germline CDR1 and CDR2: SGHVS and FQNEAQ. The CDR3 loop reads CASSFQGQGKSEQYF. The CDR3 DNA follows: TGTGCCAGCAGCTTCCAAGGACAGGGGAAAAGCGAGCAGTACTTC.

CDR3 nucleotides: TGCGCCAGCAGCTTGGGAACTGGGTTAGGGGAAAAACTGTTTTTT. It specifies CASSLGTGLGEKLFF. The genes are TRBV5-1 and TRBJ1-4, with D uncertain. The CDR3 covers 15 residues. V lost 0 bases to trimming and J lost 8 bases, with 14 bases between them. The V gene's germline CDR1 is SGHRS and CDR2 YFSETQ.

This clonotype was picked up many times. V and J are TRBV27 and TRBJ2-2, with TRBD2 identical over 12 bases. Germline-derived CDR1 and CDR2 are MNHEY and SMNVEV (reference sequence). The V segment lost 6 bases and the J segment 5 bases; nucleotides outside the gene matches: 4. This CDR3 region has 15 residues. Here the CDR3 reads CASSWTSGNTGELFF. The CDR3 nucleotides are TGTGCCAGCAGCTGGACTAGCGGGAATACCGGGGAGCTGTTTTTT.

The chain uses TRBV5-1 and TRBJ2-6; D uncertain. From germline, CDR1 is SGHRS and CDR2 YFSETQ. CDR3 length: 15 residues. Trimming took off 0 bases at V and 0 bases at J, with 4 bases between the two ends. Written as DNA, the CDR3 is TGCGCCAGCAGCTTGGTTGCCTCTGGGGCCAACGTCCTGACTTTC. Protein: CASSLVASGANVLTF. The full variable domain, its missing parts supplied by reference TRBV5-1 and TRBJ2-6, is KAGVTQTPRYLIKTRGQQVTLSCSPISGHRSVSWYQQTPGQGLQFLFEYFSETQRNKGNFPGRFSGRQFSNSRSEMNVSTLELGDSALYLCASSLVASGANVLTFGAGSRLTVL.

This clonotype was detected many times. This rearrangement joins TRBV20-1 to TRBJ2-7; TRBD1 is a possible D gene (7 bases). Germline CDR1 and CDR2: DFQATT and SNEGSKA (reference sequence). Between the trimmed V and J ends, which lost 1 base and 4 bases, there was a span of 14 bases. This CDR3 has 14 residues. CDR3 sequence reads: CSARVSPGGYEQYF. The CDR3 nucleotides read TGCAGTGCTAGAGTCTCCCCAGGGGGGTACGAGCAGTACTTC.

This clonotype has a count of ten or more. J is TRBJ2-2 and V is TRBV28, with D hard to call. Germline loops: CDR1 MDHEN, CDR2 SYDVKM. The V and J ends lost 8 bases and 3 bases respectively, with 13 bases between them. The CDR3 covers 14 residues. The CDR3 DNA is TGTGCCAGCCATAGAGCAGCAGACACCGGGGAGCTGTTTTTT. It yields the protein CASHRAADTGELFF.

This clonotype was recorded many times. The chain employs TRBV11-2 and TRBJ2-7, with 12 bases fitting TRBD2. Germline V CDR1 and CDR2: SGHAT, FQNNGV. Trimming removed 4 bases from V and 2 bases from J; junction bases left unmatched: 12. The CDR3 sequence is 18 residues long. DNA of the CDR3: TGTGCCAGCAGCTCACCGGGACTAGCGGGTCGGTTGGCCTACGAGCAGTACTTC. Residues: CASSSPGLAGRLAYEQYF.

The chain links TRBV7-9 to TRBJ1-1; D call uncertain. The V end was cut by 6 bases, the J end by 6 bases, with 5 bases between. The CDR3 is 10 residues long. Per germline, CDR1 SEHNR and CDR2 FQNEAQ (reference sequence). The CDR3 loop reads CASSGAEAFF. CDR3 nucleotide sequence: TGTGCCAGCAGTGGGGCTGAAGCTTTCTTT.

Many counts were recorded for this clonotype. CDR3 DNA sequence: TGTGCCAGCAGTTTGGTAGGGGACGGCAATCAGCCCCAGCATTTT. It is translated as CASSLVGDGNQPQHF. The chain joins TRBV12-3 or TRBV12-4 to TRBJ1-5; D is perhaps TRBD1 (5 bases). This CDR3 has 15 residues. Trimming removed 3 bases from V and 2 bases from J, with 11 bases in between.

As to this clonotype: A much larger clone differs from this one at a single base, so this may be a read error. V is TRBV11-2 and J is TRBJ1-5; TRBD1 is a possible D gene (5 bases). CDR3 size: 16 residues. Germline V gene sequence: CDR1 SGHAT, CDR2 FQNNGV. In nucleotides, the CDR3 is TGTGCCGGCAGCCCTGAGGGGTGGTATAGCAATCAGCCCCAGCATTTT. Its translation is CAGSPEGWYSNQPQHF.

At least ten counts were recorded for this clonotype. In nucleotides, the CDR3 is TGTGCCAGCACATACGGCACGGGACTCTACGAGCAGTACTTC. As protein: CASTYGTGLYEQYF. This chain connects TRBV6-1 to TRBJ2-7; tentative D call: TRBD2 (6 bases). V was shortened by 7 bases and J by 3 bases, with 16 bases between the two germline ends. From germline, CDR1 is MNHNS and CDR2 SASEGT. The CDR3 totals 14 residues.

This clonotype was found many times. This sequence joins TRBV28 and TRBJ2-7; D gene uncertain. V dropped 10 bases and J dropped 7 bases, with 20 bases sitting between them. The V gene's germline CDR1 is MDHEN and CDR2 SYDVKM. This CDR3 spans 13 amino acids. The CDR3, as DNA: TGTGCCACCTCGCGCCTCCTTACGGAGGAGCAGTACTTC. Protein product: CATSRLLTEEQYF.

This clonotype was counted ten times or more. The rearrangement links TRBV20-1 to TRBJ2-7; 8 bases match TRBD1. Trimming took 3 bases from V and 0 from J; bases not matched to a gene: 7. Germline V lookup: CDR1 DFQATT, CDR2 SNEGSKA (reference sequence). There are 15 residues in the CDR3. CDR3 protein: CSASQGQGNSYEQYF. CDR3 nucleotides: TGCAGTGCTAGCCAAGGACAGGGAAACTCCTACGAGCAGTACTTC.

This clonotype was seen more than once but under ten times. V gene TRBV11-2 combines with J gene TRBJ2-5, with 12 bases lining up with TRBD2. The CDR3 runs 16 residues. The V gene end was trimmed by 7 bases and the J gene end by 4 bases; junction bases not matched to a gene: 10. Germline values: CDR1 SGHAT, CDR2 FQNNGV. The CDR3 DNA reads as TGTGCCAGCAACCCTCTAGCGGGGGGGGGGGCAGAGACCCAGTACTTC. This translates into CASNPLAGGGAETQYF.